Reported below is one T cell receptor beta chain. CDR3 length: 16 residues. Germline V CDR1 and CDR2: SGDLS, YYNGEE. The V and J ends lost 3 bases and 4 bases, in that order; junction bases with no gene match: 5. Measured with immunoSEQ multiplex PCR; TCRdb has only the in-frame clones, and not every one. Of 85,000 or so clones listed, 85% are singletons. The data were taken from a study of glioma-infiltrating T cells after dendritic cell vaccination. For the study at large: Patients received autologous tumor lysate-pulsed dendritic cell vaccination between about 2003 and 2013.

Time point in this sample: after dendritic cell vaccination, including at tumor progression/relapse. No glioblastoma patient carried an isocitrate dehydrogenase mutation. PBMC sampling occurred before vaccination, two weeks after the third dose, and at progression. The V and J genes are TRBV9 and TRBJ2-5; 14 nucleotides line up with TRBD2. The receptor was derived from a human donor with glioblastoma. This sample comprised blood, obtained after dendritic cell vaccination. CDR3: CASSGGTSGRLETQYF. The CDR3 DNA is TGTGCCAGCAGCGGAGGGACTAGCGGGAGACTAGAGACCCAGTACTTC.